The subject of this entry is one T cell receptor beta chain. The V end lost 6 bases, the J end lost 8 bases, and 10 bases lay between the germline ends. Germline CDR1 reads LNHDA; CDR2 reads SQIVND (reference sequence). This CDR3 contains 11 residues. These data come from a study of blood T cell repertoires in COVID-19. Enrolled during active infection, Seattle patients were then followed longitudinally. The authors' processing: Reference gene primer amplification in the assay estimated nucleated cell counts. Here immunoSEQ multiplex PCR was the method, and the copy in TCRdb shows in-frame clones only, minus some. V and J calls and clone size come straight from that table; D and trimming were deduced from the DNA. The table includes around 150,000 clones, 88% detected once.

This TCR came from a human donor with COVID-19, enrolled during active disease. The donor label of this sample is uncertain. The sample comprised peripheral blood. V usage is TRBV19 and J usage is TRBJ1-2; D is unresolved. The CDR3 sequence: CASRGIGGYTF. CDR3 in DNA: TGTGCCAGTAGAGGCATCGGGGGCTACACCTTC.